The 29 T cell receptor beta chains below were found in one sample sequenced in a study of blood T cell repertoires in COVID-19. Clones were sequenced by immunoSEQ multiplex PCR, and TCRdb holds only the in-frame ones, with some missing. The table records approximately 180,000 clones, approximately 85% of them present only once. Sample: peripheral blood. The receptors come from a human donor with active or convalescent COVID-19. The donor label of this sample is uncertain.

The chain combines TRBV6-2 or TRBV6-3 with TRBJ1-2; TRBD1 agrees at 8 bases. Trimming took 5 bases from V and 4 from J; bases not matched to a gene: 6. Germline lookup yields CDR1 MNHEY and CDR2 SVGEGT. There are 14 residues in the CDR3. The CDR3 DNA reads TGTGCCAGCAGTGGACAGGGAACCCGCTATGGCTACACCTTC. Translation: CASSGQGTRYGYTF.

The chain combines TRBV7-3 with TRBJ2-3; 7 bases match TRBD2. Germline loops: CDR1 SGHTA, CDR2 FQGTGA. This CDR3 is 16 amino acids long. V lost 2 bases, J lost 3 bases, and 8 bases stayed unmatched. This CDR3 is CASSLFGAGVTDTQYF. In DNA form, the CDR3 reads TGTGCCAGCAGCTTATTCGGGGCGGGGGTAACAGATACGCAGTATTTT.

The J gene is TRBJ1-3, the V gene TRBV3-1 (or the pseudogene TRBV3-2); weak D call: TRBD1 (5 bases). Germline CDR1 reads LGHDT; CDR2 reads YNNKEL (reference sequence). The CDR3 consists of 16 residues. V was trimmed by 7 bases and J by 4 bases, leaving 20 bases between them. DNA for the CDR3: TGTGCCAGCAACTCTAACGGGGGGTCCAACGGAAACACCATATATTTT. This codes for CASNSNGGSNGNTIYF.

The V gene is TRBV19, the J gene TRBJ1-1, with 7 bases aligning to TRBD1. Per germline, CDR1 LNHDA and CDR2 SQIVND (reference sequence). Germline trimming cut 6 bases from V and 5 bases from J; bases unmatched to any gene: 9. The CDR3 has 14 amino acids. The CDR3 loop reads CASSKSPGGTEAFF. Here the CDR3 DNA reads TGTGCCAGTAGCAAGTCCCCAGGGGGGACTGAAGCTTTCTTT.

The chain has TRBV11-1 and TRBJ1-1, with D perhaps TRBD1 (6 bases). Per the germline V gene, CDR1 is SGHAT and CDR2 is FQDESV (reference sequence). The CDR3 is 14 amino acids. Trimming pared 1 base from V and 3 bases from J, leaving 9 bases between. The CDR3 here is CASSLVTGHTEAFF. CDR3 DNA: TGTGCCAGCAGCTTAGTTACAGGGCACACTGAAGCTTTCTTT.

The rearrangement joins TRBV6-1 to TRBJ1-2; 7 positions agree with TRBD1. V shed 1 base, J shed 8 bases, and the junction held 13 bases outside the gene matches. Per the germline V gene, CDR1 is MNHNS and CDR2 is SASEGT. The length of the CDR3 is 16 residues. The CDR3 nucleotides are TGTGCCAGCAGTGAAGAAGTCTTTACAGGGGATGGAGGCTACACCTTC. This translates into CASSEEVFTGDGGYTF.

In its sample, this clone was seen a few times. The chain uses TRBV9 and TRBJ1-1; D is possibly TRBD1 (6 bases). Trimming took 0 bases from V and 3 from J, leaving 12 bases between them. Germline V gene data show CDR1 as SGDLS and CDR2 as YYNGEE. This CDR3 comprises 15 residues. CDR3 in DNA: TGTGCCAGCAGCGTAGGTTGGGGGCTGGACACTGAAGCTTTCTTT. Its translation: CASSVGWGLDTEAFF.

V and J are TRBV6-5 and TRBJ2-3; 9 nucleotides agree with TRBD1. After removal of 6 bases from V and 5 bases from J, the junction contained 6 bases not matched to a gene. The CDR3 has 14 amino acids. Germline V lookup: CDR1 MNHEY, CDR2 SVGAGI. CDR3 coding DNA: TGTGCCAGCAGGTACAGGGGGCAGGGAGATACGCAGTATTTT. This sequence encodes CASRYRGQGDTQYF.

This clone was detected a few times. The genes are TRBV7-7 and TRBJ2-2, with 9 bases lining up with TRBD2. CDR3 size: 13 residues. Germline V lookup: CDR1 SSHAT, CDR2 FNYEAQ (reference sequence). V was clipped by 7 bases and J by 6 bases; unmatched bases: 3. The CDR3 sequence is CASKASGAGELFF. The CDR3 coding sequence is TGTGCCAGCAAGGCTAGCGGGGCCGGGGAGCTGTTTTTT.

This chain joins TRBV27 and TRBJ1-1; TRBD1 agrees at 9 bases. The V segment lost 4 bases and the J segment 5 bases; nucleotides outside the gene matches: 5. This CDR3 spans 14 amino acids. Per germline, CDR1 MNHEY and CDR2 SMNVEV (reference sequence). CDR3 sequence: CASSSDRGRTEAFF. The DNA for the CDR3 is TGTGCCAGCAGTTCTGACAGGGGGAGGACTGAAGCTTTCTTT.

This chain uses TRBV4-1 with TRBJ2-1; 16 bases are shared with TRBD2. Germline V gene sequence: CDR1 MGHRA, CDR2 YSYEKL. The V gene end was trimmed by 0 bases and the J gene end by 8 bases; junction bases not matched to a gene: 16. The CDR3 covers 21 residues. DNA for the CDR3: TGCGCCAGCAGCCAAGATGTACACTTGGGACTAGCGGGAGGGCCCGTGGATGAGCAGTTCTTC. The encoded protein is CASSQDVHLGLAGGPVDEQFF.

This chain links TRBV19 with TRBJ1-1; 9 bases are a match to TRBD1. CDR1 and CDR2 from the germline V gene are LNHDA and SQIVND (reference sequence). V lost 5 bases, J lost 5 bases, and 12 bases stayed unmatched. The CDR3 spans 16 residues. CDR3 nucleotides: TGTGCCAGTAGTTTGGGGACAGGGTATATGGGGACTGAAGCTTTCTTT. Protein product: CASSLGTGYMGTEAFF.

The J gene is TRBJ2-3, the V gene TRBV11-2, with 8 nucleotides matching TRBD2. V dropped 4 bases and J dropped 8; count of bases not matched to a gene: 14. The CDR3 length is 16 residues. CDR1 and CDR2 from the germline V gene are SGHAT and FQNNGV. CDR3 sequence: CASSSEEPGLGGTQYF. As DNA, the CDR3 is TGTGCCAGCAGCTCCGAGGAACCGGGACTAGGGGGTACGCAGTATTTT. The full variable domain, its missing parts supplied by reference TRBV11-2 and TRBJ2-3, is EAGVAQSPRYKIIEKRQSVAFWCNPISGHATLYWYQQILGQGPKLLIQFQNNGVVDDSQLPKDRFSAERLKGVDSTLKIQPAKLEDSAVYLCASSSEEPGLGGTQYFGPGTRLTVL.

CDR3 in DNA: TGTGCCAGCAGCTTAGGTTCGGGAGGCGCGCACACCGGGGAGCTGTTTTTT. Its protein product is CASSLGSGGAHTGELFF. V usage is TRBV7-9 and J usage is TRBJ2-2; TRBD2 agrees at 7 bases. Trimming took 1 base from V and 3 from J; bases not matched to a gene: 8. The length of the CDR3 is 17 residues. Germline-derived CDR1 and CDR2 are SEHNR and FQNEAQ (reference sequence).

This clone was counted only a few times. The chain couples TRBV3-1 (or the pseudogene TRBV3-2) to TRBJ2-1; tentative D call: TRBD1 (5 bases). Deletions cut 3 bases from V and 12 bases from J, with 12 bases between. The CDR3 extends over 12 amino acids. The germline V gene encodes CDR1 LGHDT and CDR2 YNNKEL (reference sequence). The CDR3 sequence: CASSQASRGQFF. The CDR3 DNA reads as TGTGCCAGCAGCCAGGCCTCAAGGGGGCAGTTCTTC.

The CDR3, as DNA: TGTGCCAGCAGTCCACTGGGACAGGGGGCTCGTCAGCCCCAGCATTTT. It specifies CASSPLGQGARQPQHF. The J gene is TRBJ1-5, the V gene TRBV28; 12 nucleotides line up with TRBD1. Germline assignment: CDR1 MDHEN and CDR2 SYDVKM. J was trimmed by 6 bases and V by 5 bases; bases with no gene match: 8. The CDR3 is 16 amino acids.

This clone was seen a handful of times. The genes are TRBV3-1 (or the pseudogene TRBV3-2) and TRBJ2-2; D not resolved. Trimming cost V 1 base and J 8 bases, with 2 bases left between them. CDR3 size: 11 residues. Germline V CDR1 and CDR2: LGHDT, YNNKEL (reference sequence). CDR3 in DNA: TGTGCCAGCAGCCAAGTAGGGGAGCTGTTTTTT. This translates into CASSQVGELFF.

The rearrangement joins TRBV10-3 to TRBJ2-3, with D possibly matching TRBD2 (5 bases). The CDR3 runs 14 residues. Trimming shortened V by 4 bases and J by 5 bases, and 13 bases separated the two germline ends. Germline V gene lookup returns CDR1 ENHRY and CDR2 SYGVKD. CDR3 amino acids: CAISGRQEGDTQYF. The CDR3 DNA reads TGTGCCATCAGTGGACGGCAAGAGGGAGATACGCAGTATTTT.

CDR3 in amino acids: CASRGPRTGLNTEAFF. The DNA of the CDR3 is TGTGCCAGTAGAGGACCCAGGACAGGGCTGAACACTGAAGCTTTCTTT. The chain links TRBV19 to TRBJ1-1; 8 bases are a match to TRBD1. Germline V gene sequence: CDR1 LNHDA, CDR2 SQIVND (reference sequence). This CDR3 is built from 16 residues. Losses at the gene ends were 6 bases for V and 0 bases for J; bases not matched to a gene: 9.

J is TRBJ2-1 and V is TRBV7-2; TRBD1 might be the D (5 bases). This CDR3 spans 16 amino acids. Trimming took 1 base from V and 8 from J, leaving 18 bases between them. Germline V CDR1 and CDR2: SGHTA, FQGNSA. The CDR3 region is CASSLGSRTPSDEQFF. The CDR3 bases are TGTGCCAGCAGCTTAGGGTCTCGGACACCCTCGGATGAGCAGTTCTTC.

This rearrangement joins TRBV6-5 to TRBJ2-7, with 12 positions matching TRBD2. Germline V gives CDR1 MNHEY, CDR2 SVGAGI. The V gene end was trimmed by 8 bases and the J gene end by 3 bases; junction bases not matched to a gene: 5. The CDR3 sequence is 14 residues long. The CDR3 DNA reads TGTGCCAGCCTTGGACTAGCGGGGAGCTACGAGCAGTACTTC. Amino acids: CASLGLAGSYEQYF.

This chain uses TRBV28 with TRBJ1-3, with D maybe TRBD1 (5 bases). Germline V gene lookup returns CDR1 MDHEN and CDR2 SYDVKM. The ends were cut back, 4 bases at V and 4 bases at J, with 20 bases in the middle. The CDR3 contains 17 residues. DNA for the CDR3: TGTGCCAGCAGTTCTCAAATACAGGCCGTCGGGGGAAACACCATATATTTT. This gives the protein CASSSQIQAVGGNTIYF.

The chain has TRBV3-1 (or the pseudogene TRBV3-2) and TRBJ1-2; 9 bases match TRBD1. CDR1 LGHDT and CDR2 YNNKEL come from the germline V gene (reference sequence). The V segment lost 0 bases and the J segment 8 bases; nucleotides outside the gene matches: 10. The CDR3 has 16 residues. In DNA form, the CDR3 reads TGTGCCAGCAGCCAAGAAAGAACGGGACAGGGAGGAGGCTACACCTTC. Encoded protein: CASSQERTGQGGGYTF.

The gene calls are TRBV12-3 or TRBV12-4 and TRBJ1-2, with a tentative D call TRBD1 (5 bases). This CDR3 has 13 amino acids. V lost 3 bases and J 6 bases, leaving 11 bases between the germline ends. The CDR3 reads CASSLRGRHGYTF. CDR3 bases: TGTGCCAGCAGTTTGCGGGGGAGGCATGGCTACACCTTC.

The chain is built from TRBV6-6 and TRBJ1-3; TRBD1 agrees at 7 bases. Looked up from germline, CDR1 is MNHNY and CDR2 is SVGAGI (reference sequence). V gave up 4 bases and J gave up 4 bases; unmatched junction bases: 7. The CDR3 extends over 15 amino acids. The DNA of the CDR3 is TGTGCCAGCAGTTCAACAGGGGCCCTCGGAAACACCATATATTTT. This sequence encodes CASSSTGALGNTIYF.

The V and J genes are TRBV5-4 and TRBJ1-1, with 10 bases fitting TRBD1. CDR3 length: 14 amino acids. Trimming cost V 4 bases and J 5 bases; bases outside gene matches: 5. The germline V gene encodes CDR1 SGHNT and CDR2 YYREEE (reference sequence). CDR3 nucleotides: TGTGCCAGCAGCCCGGGACAGGGGAGAACTGAAGCTTTCTTT. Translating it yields CASSPGQGRTEAFF.

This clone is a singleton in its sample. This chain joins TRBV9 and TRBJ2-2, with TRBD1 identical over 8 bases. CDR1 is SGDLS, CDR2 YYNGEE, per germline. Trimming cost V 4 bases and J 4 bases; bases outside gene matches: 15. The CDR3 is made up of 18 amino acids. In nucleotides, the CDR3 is TGTGCCAGCAGCCCTGAGTTGCCAGGGGGCTTTGTCACCGGGGAGCTGTTTTTT. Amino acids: CASSPELPGGFVTGELFF.

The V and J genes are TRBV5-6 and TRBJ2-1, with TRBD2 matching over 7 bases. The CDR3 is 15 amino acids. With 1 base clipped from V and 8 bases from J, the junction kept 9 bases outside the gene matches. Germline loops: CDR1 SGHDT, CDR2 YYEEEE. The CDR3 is CASSLRGLGADEQFF. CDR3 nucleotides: TGTGCCAGCAGCTTGCGCGGACTAGGCGCCGATGAGCAGTTCTTC.

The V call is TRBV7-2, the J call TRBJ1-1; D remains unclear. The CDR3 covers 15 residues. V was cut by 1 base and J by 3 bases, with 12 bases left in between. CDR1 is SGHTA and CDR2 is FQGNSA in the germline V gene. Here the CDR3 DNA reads TGTGCCAGCAGCTTAGACCCCCGTCAGGACACTGAAGCTTTCTTT. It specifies CASSLDPRQDTEAFF. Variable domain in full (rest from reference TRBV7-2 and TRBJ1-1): GAGVSQSPSNKVTEKGKDVELRCDPISGHTALYWYRQSLGQGLEFLIYFQGNSAPDKSGLPSDRFSAERTGGSVSTLTIQRTQQEDSAVYLCASSLDPRQDTEAFFGQGTRLTVV.